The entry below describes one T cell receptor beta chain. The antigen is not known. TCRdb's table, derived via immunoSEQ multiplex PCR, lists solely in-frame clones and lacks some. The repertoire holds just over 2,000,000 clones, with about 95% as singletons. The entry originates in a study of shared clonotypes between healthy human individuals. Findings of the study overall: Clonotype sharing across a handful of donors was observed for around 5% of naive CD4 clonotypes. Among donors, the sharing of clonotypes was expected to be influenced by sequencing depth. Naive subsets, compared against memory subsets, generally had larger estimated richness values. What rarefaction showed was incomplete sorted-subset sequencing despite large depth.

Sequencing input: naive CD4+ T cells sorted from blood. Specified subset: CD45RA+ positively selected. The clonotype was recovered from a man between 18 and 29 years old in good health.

The CDR3 reads CASSYSTGGFNEKLFF. CDR3 in DNA: TGTGCCAGCAGTTACTCCACAGGGGGCTTTAATGAAAAACTGTTTTTT. This chain uses TRBV6-5 with TRBJ1-4; 9 nucleotides match TRBD1. Germline V gives CDR1 MNHEY, CDR2 SVGAGI. The CDR3 totals 16 residues. The V segment lost 0 bases and the J segment 4 bases; nucleotides outside the gene matches: 3.